A single sample is the source of the 13 T cell receptor beta chains below, sequenced in a study of circulating and synovial CD4+ cells in juvenile arthritis (dated by TCRdb to about 2014). Library prep was done by the immunoSEQ multiplex PCR assay. This immuneACCESS table, as held by TCRdb, lists in-frame sequences with V and J called but not all clones. Of the missing ones, under half trace to an unresolved V gene in checked studies; the others have no known cause. The sample table records fewer than 40,000 clones; roughly 93% of these occur just once. The top ten constitute 2.5% to 3.5% of the sample. The specimen sequenced was CD4+ T cells from blood. These receptor sequences come from a human donor with juvenile idiopathic arthritis.

J is TRBJ2-5 and V is TRBV5-1; 8 positions agree with TRBD2. CDR3 length equals 13 residues. J gave up 4 bases and V 2 bases, and 1 base lay outside the gene matches. CDR1 is SGHRS and CDR2 is YFSETQ in the germline V gene. In nucleotides, the CDR3 is TGCGCCAGCAGCTTTCTAGCGGGAGAGACCCAGTACTTC. Protein product: CASSFLAGETQYF.

V and J are TRBV14 and TRBJ2-1; possibly TRBD2 for D (5 bases). The germline V gene encodes CDR1 SGHDN and CDR2 FVKESK. This CDR3 contains 15 residues. Trimming removed 1 base from V and 11 bases from J, with 18 bases in between. The CDR3 reads CASSQGTFNGEKQFF. Here the CDR3 DNA reads TGTGCCAGCAGCCAAGGTACCTTCAATGGGGAGAAGCAGTTCTTC.

This clone was picked up one time. The chain joins TRBV15 to TRBJ2-7; TRBD1 matches at 11 bases. V was clipped by 1 base and J by 9 bases; unmatched bases: 8. The CDR3 runs 15 residues. The germline V gene encodes CDR1 LNHNV and CDR2 YYDKDF (reference sequence). CDR3: CATSRAGQGDILQYF. The CDR3 coding sequence is TGTGCCACCAGCAGAGCGGGACAGGGGGATATATTGCAGTACTTC.

The V call is TRBV7-2, the J call TRBJ2-5, with 7 bases lining up with TRBD1. Germline V gene sequence: CDR1 SGHTA, CDR2 FQGNSA. The V gene end was trimmed by 2 bases and the J gene end by 5 bases; junction bases not matched to a gene: 8. The CDR3 runs 15 residues. The CDR3 DNA is TGTGCCAGCAGCTTATCGCCAGGGGGTATTGAGACCCAGTACTTC. Translated, it gives CASSLSPGGIETQYF. The whole variable domain, filled in from reference TRBV7-2 and TRBJ2-5, reads GAGVSQSPSNKVTEKGKDVELRCDPISGHTALYWYRQSLGQGLEFLIYFQGNSAPDKSGLPSDRFSAERTGGSVSTLTIQRTQQEDSAVYLCASSLSPGGIETQYFGPGTRLLVL.

The table lists this clone with a count of one. The V call is TRBV7-8, the J call TRBJ1-5; the D gene is possibly TRBD1 (6 bases). In germline, CDR1 is SGHVS, CDR2 FQNEAQ. The CDR3 is 16 amino acids. Trimming pared 4 bases from V and 6 bases from J, leaving 19 bases between. The CDR3 DNA is TGTGCCAGCAGCTCCCGTCCCCGGGGGGGCCGTCAGCCCCAGCATTTT. This sequence encodes CASSSRPRGGRQPQHF. Full variable domain (remainder filled in from reference TRBV7-8 and TRBJ1-5): GAGVSQSPRYKVAKRGQDVALRCDPISGHVSLFWYQQALGQGPEFLTYFQNEAQLDKSGLPSDRFFAERPEGSVSTLKIQRTQQEDSAVYLCASSSRPRGGRQPQHFGDGTRLSIL.

V usage is TRBV15 and J usage is TRBJ1-1; 7 nucleotides match TRBD1. This CDR3 is built from 15 residues. Germline loops: CDR1 LNHNV, CDR2 YYDKDF (reference sequence). Losses at the gene ends were 6 bases for V and 0 bases for J; bases not matched to a gene: 7. Written as DNA, the CDR3 is TGTGCCACCAGACAGGGGTGGTCGGTGAACACTGAAGCTTTCTTT. The encoded protein is CATRQGWSVNTEAFF.

This clone has just one count. The chain has TRBV28 and TRBJ1-5; unclear D gene. The germline CDR1 and CDR2 sequences are MDHEN and SYDVKM. The CDR3 is 11 residues long. V lost 4 bases and J lost 9, with 7 bases in between. DNA for the CDR3: TGTGCCAGCAGTTCCCGGTGGCCCCAGCATTTT. As protein: CASSSRWPQHF.

The gene calls are TRBV7-3 and TRBJ1-1; D is uncertain. V was pared by 0 bases and J by 3 bases, with 11 bases between. Looked up from germline, CDR1 is SGHTA and CDR2 is FQGTGA. The CDR3 spans 15 residues. The CDR3 coding sequence is TGTGCCAGCAGCTTAACCCTCGGGAGACACACTGAAGCTTTCTTT. It specifies CASSLTLGRHTEAFF.

This clone was observed a handful of times. V usage is TRBV19 and J usage is TRBJ1-5; D perhaps matches TRBD1 (6 bases). CDR3 size: 16 residues. From germline, CDR1 is LNHDA and CDR2 SQIVND (reference sequence). V gave up 1 base and J gave up 5 bases, with 15 bases separating them. Written as DNA, the CDR3 is TGTGCCAGTAGTATAGGAACCGGACAGCCTTATCAGCCCCAGCATTTT. Translated: CASSIGTGQPYQPQHF.

The chain combines TRBV9 with TRBJ2-3, with D possibly TRBD2 on 5 matching bases. This CDR3 has 16 residues. V was pared by 3 bases and J by 0 bases, with 14 bases between. Germline V CDR1 and CDR2: SGDLS, YYNGEE. CDR3 residues: CASSARLRTSTDTQYF. The CDR3 DNA reads as TGTGCCAGCAGCGCAAGACTAAGAACTAGCACAGATACGCAGTATTTT.

V usage is TRBV11-2 and J usage is TRBJ2-7; 11 positions agree with TRBD2. Germline-derived CDR1 and CDR2 are SGHAT and FQNNGV. The CDR3 loop spans 18 amino acids. The trim removed 0 bases at V and 2 bases at J, leaving 9 bases unmatched. In nucleotides, the CDR3 is TGTGCCAGCAGCTTAGATATAGCGGGAGGGCCCGGAGCCTACGAGCAGTACTTC. Its translation is CASSLDIAGGPGAYEQYF.

In DNA form, the CDR3 reads TGTGCCAGCAGTCTCCGGGGGGGGACAGTCCTTTACGAGCAGTACTTC. Translation: CASSLRGGTVLYEQYF. This sequence joins TRBV27 and TRBJ2-7; TRBD2 might be the D (8 bases). This CDR3 is built from 16 residues. The V gene's germline CDR1 is MNHEY and CDR2 SMNVEV (reference sequence). Deletions cut 5 bases from V and 4 bases from J, with 21 bases between.

The chain couples TRBV28 to TRBJ2-3; possibly TRBD1 for D (5 bases). V gave up 8 bases and J gave up 2 bases, with 17 bases separating them. CDR3 length: 15 residues. Germline loops: CDR1 MDHEN, CDR2 SYDVKM. In DNA form, the CDR3 reads TGTGCCAGCCGCCAAAGGGGCGTGCTCACAGATACGCAGTATTTT. It specifies CASRQRGVLTDTQYF. Complete variable domain (other parts from reference TRBV28 and TRBJ2-3): DVKVTQSSRYLVKRTGEKVFLECVQDMDHENMFWYRQDPGLGLRLIYFSYDVKMKEKGDIPEGYSVSREKKERFSLILESASTNQTSMYLCASRQRGVLTDTQYFGPGTRLTVL.